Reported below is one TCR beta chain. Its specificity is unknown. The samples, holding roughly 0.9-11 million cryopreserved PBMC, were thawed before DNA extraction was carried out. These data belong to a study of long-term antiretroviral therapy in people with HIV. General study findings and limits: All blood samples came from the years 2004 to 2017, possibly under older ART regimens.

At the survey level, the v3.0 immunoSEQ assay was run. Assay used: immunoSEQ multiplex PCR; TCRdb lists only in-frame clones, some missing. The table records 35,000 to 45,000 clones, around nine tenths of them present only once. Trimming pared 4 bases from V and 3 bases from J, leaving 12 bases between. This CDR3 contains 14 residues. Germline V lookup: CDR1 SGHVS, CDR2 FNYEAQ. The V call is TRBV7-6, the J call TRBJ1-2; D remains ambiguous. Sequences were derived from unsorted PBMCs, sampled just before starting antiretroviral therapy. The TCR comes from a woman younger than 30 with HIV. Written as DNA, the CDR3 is TGTGCCAGCAGCTACGGTCAATACGACTATGGCTACACCTTC. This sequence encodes CASSYGQYDYGYTF.